The 19 T cell receptor beta chains below were found in one sample sequenced in a study of control samples from healthy donors and cancer patients. The assay was immunoSEQ multiplex PCR, and TCRdb's table has in-frame clones only and misses some. The table records around 170,000 clones, more than 85% of them present only once. Specimen: blood. These receptors originate from a woman in her twenties or thirties in good health.

The gene calls are TRBV19 and TRBJ1-6, with D possibly TRBD1 on 5 matching bases. In germline, CDR1 is LNHDA, CDR2 SQIVND (reference sequence). V was shortened by 7 bases and J by 5 bases, with 24 bases between the two germline ends. The CDR3 length is 18 residues. As DNA, the CDR3 is TGTGCCAGTATCATGGACACGGGGAGTTTTGGGCATAATTCACCCCTCCACTTT. As protein: CASIMDTGSFGHNSPLHF.

The chain employs TRBV27 and TRBJ2-7, with D perhaps matching TRBD2 (6 bases). Trimming took 6 bases from V and 2 from J, leaving 17 bases between them. This CDR3 contains 15 residues. Germline CDR1 reads MNHEY; CDR2 reads SMNVEV (reference sequence). The CDR3 region is CASSRLGGFAYEQYF. The CDR3 DNA follows: TGTGCCAGCAGCCGCCTCGGGGGATTCGCCTACGAGCAGTACTTC.

Points on this clone: Other DNA sequences in this specimen translate into the identical CDR3. J is TRBJ1-2 and V is TRBV18, with D maybe TRBD1 (5 bases). The V end was cut by 6 bases, the J end by 3 bases, with 11 bases between. Germline CDR1 KGHSH, CDR2 LQKENI. This CDR3 is built from 13 residues. DNA for the CDR3: TGTGCCAGCTCCCCAGGGTCTGACTATGGCTACACCTTC. Its protein is CASSPGSDYGYTF.

The chain has TRBV29-1 and TRBJ1-6; 7 positions agree with TRBD1. The germline CDR1 and CDR2 sequences are SQVTM and ANQGSEA. V trimming: 4 bases; J trimming: 7 bases; junction bases outside the gene matches: 4. The CDR3 is made up of 13 amino acids. The CDR3 is CSVGQGDNSPLHF. CDR3 sequence (DNA): TGCAGCGTTGGGCAGGGGGACAATTCACCCCTCCACTTT.

This rearrangement joins TRBV4-1 to TRBJ1-6; 7 bases agree with TRBD1. Germline V gene lookup returns CDR1 MGHRA and CDR2 YSYEKL. CDR3 size: 14 residues. J gave up 8 bases and V 3 bases, and 4 bases lay outside the gene matches. CDR3 DNA: TGCGCCAGCAGCCATGACAGGGTCCATTCACCCCTCCACTTT. Its translation is CASSHDRVHSPLHF.

CDR3 protein: CASSLLTGREFTEAFF. CDR3 sequence (DNA): TGTGCCAGCAGCCTACTGACGGGGAGGGAATTTACTGAAGCTTTCTTT. The chain is built from TRBV13 and TRBJ1-1; D unresolved. Germline loops: CDR1 PRHDT, CDR2 FYEKMQ (reference sequence). Trimming took off 5 bases at V and 5 bases at J, with 21 bases between the two ends. CDR3 length: 16 residues.

The chain links TRBV24-1 to TRBJ2-3; D ambiguous. The CDR3 extends over 15 amino acids. Trimming removed 1 base at V and 0 bases at J, with 7 bases between. Germline-derived CDR1 and CDR2 are KGHDR and SFDVKD. The DNA of the CDR3 is TGTGCCACCAGTGATTTAGACACAAGCACAGATACGCAGTATTTT. Translation gives CATSDLDTSTDTQYF.

This clone was found once. The chain uses TRBV7-9 and TRBJ1-1; weak D call: TRBD1 (6 bases). Germline CDR1 and CDR2: SEHNR and FQNEAQ (reference sequence). Trimming pared 5 bases from V and 1 base from J, leaving 11 bases between. This CDR3 has 14 amino acids. The chain's CDR3 is CASSPGTTNTEAFF. The CDR3 nucleotides are TGTGCCAGCAGCCCTGGGACAACGAACACTGAAGCTTTCTTT.

This clone was detected only a few times. The rearrangement joins TRBV28 to TRBJ1-1, with D unresolved. The germline CDR1 and CDR2 sequences are MDHEN and SYDVKM. The CDR3 has 14 amino acids. Trimming pared 1 base from V and 2 bases from J, leaving 8 bases between. The DNA of the CDR3 is TGTGCCAGCAGTTTATTAGGTCCTAACACTGAAGCTTTCTTT. Amino acid sequence: CASSLLGPNTEAFF.

V gene TRBV2 combines with J gene TRBJ2-7, with D maybe TRBD2 (6 bases). Trimming left V 5 bases short and J 0 bases short, with 17 bases between. The CDR3 sequence is 16 residues long. CDR1 and CDR2 from the germline V gene are SNHLY and FYNNEI. The DNA for the CDR3 is TGTGCCAGCAGTCCGGGTATGGGGACTTACTCCTACGAGCAGTACTTC. Amino acid sequence: CASSPGMGTYSYEQYF.

The V call is TRBV4-1, the J call TRBJ2-1; TRBD2 matches at 7 bases. CDR1 is MGHRA, CDR2 YSYEKL, per germline. Unmatched junction bases numbered 9, after V lost 0 bases and J lost 4 bases. The CDR3 covers 17 residues. The CDR3: CASSQEEASGAYNEQFF. The CDR3 nucleotides are TGCGCCAGCAGCCAAGAGGAGGCTAGCGGAGCTTACAATGAGCAGTTCTTC.

The chain couples TRBV25-1 to TRBJ1-3; TRBD1 might be the D (6 bases). The CDR3 length is 13 residues. Per the germline V gene, CDR1 is MGHDK and CDR2 is SYGVNS. Deletions cut 6 bases from V and 4 bases from J, with 10 bases between. CDR3 sequence reads: CASSGTFGNTIYF. The CDR3, as DNA: TGTGCCAGCAGCGGGACATTCGGAAACACCATATATTTT.

This clone appeared a single time. The chain combines TRBV6-5 with TRBJ2-4; no clear D. This CDR3 contains 15 residues. With 2 bases removed from V and 15 bases from J, the gap between germline ends came to 23 bases. CDR1 and CDR2 from the germline V gene are MNHEY and SVGAGI. CDR3 residues: CASSYGSKGPHDRYF. The CDR3 DNA follows: TGTGCCAGCAGTTACGGTAGTAAGGGTCCCCATGATAGGTACTTC.

The chain recombines TRBV14 with TRBJ2-1, with 16 bases identical to TRBD2. The CDR3 is 16 residues long. CDR1 is SGHDN, CDR2 FVKESK, per germline. V shed 6 bases, J shed 10 bases, and the junction held 9 bases outside the gene matches. CDR3 region: CASRPGLAGGPGEQFF. The CDR3 bases are TGTGCCAGCAGGCCGGGACTAGCGGGAGGGCCGGGGGAGCAGTTCTTC. Supplemented by reference TRBV14 and TRBJ2-1, the full variable domain reads EAGVTQFPSHSVIEKGQTVTLRCDPISGHDNLYWYRRVMGKEIKFLLHFVKESKQDESGMPNNRFLAERTGGTYSTLKVQPAELEDSGVYFCASRPGLAGGPGEQFFGPGTRLTVL.

This clone was seen once. The chain joins TRBV7-9 to TRBJ2-1; 7 nucleotides agree with TRBD1. The CDR3 spans 16 residues. Per germline, CDR1 SEHNR and CDR2 FQNEAQ (reference sequence). V trimming: 5 bases; J trimming: 0 bases; junction bases outside the gene matches: 7. CDR3 in amino acids: CASSPDRVVSYNEQFF. The DNA of the CDR3 is TGTGCCAGCAGCCCCGACAGGGTAGTCTCCTACAATGAGCAGTTCTTC.

The chain carries TRBV5-5 and TRBJ2-5; D is unclear. V gave up 7 bases and J gave up 4 bases, with 8 bases separating them. This CDR3 spans 11 amino acids. CDR1 and CDR2 (germline): SGHKS, YYEKEE (reference sequence). The chain's CDR3 is CASDSRETQYF. CDR3 nucleotide sequence: TGTGCCAGCGATTCCCGAGAGACCCAGTACTTC.

The chain combines TRBV12-3 or TRBV12-4 with TRBJ1-3; D gene uncertain. The CDR3 spans 13 residues. V was clipped by 7 bases and J by 2 bases, with 9 bases between them. As DNA, the CDR3 is TGTGCCAGCAACCAGGAGACTGGAAACACCATATATTTT. Translation: CASNQETGNTIYF.

V gene TRBV7-3 combines with J gene TRBJ2-3; D perhaps matches TRBD2 (6 bases). Germline CDR1 reads SGHTA; CDR2 reads FQGTGA. The length of the CDR3 is 15 residues. Between the trimmed V and J ends, which lost 5 bases and 3 bases, there was a span of 15 bases. For the CDR3, the DNA is TGTGCCAGCAGCCGGGGGAGCGGTTGGACAGATACGCAGTATTTT. It specifies CASSRGSGWTDTQYF.

This sequence joins TRBV6-5 and TRBJ2-7, with TRBD2 identical over 13 bases. V was clipped by 6 bases and J by 6 bases; unmatched bases: 8. Germline V gene sequence: CDR1 MNHEY, CDR2 SVGAGI. The CDR3 spans 15 residues. The CDR3 DNA follows: TGTGCCAGCAGCGACGGACTAGCGGGAGTATTCGAGCAGTACTTC. Protein sequence: CASSDGLAGVFEQYF.